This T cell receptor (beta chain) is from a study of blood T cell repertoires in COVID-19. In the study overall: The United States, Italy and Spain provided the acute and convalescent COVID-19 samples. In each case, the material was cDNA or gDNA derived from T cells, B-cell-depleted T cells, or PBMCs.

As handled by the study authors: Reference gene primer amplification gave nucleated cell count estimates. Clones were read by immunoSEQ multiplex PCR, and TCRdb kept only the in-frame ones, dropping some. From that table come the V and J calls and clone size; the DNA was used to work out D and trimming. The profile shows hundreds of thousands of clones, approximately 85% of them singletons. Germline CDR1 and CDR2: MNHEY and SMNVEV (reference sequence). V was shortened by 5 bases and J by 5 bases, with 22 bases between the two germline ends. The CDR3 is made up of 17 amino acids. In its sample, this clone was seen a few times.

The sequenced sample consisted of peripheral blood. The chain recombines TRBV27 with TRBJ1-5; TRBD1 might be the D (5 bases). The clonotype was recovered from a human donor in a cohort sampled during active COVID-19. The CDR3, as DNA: TGTGCCAGCAGTCCCGGCCCGGGGACCGGAGGGGATCAGCCCCAGCATTTT. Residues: CASSPGPGTGGDQPQHF.